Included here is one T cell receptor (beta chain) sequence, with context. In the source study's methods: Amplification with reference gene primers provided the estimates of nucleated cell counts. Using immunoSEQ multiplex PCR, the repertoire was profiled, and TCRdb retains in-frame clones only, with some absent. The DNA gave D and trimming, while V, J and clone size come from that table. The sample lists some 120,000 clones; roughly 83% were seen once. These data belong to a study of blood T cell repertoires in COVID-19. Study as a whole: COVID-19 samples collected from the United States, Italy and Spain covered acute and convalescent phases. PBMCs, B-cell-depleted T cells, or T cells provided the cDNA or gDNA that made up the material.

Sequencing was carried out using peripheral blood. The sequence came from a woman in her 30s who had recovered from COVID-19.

In DNA form, the CDR3 reads TGTGCCAGCAGCCAAAACACTAGAACCGAGCAGTACTTC. Its protein is CASSQNTRTEQYF. The gene calls are TRBV14 and TRBJ2-7, with D possibly being TRBD2 (5 bases). The CDR3 runs to 13 residues. CDR1 is SGHDN, CDR2 FVKESK, per germline. With 2 bases removed from V and 6 bases from J, the gap between germline ends came to 11 bases. Filled out from reference TRBV14 and TRBJ2-7, the complete variable domain reads EAGVTQFPSHSVIEKGQTVTLRCDPISGHDNLYWYRRVMGKEIKFLLHFVKESKQDESGMPNNRFLAERTGGTYSTLKVQPAELEDSGVYFCASSQNTRTEQYFGPGTRLTVT.